These T cell receptor beta chains were read from a single sample in a study of cytomegalovirus exposure and HLA in healthy donors. Method: immunoSEQ multiplex PCR; TCRdb's copy keeps in-frame clones and lacks some. The sample has about 160,000 clones, roughly 72% seen once. Sequenced sample: PBMCs. Every receptor here comes from a man between 40 and 49 years old in good health and CMV-seronegative. Both conserved end residues are trimmed from each CDR3. Size is omitted from some rows. Given values are once, few, many or a class for expanded clones.

>NA|TRBV7-9|TRBJ2-5
ASRSPHGQEETQY
>NA|TRBV27|TRBJ2-7
ASREQGNRAYEQY
>NA|TRBV9|TRBJ1-4
ASSGTGTTNEKLF
>NA|TRBV11-1|TRBJ2-1
ASSLAMASSYNEQF
>NA|TRBV6-5|TRBJ1-2
ASRRGQGGYT
>once|TRBV18|TRBJ1-1
ASSPTFGGTEAF
>few|TRBV5-1|TRBJ1-4
ASNSGQARQEKLF
>NA|TRBV7-9|TRBJ2-5
SSSFARVLGETQY
>NA|TRBV5-8|TRBJ2-7
ASSLGQGPEQY
>NA|TRBV6-5|TRBJ1-5
ASSYEGNQPQH
>NA|TRBV6-5|TRBJ1-6
ASSYGDMGPLH
>NA|TRBV29-1|TRBJ2-3
SDWGGTSTDTQY
>NA|TRBV6-5|TRBJ1-2
ASSPGQNFYGYT
>few|TRBV10-3|TRBJ1-1
AISEIGAYVNTEAF
>NA|TRBV30|TRBJ2-4
AWSGEEKNGSQY